The sequence of this T cell receptor (beta chain) was determined in a study of blood T cells in healthy people across ages. This clonotype was seen only a few times. Its antigen is not identified. Germline V lookup: CDR1 DFQATT, CDR2 SNEGSKA (reference sequence). Between the trimmed V and J ends, which lost 0 bases and 5 bases, there was a span of 14 bases. This CDR3 spans 14 amino acids. Study results and caveats: When set beside aged donors, long-lived donors presented more naive CD4+ cells and higher diversity. Researchers said unsorted PBMCs prevented a conclusive naive versus antigen-experienced comparison.

The use of a sample-barcoded 5' primer and a J-beta primer mix characterized a second PCR of about 7 to 12 cycles. TCRdb fed the 5' RACE reads into MiXCR, producing one record per CDR3 protein. The data show 910,000 or so distinct CDR3 sequences, 51% seen once. Ranging in age from about 6 to 95, the donors were healthy Caucasian individuals from Russia. This clonotype originated in a woman aged 60-75 years in good health. The chain couples TRBV20-1 to TRBJ2-7; D not certain. Input material: blood. The CDR3 bases are TGCAGTGCTAGAGATCTCGCGGCTGCCAACGAGCAGTACTTC. Encoded protein: CSARDLAAANEQYF.